These 31 T cell receptor beta chains share one sample of origin, sequenced in a study of radiation and T cells in renal cell carcinoma. TCRdb's copy holds only in-frame clones and misses some; the assay was immunoSEQ multiplex PCR. Altogether tens of thousands of clones are present, 65% to 85% being singletons, with the ten largest covering approximately 6.4%. As to time point: baseline pretreatment blood. Stated treatment: 15 Gy SBRT to primary tumor, nephrectomy 4 weeks later. This sample comprised blood, obtained from a patient whose treatment included radiotherapy and nephrectomy. These receptors originate from a man in his fifties or sixties with renal cell carcinoma.

This clone came up a few times. The rearrangement links TRBV23-1 to TRBJ1-4, with 10 nucleotides matching TRBD1. TRBV23-1 falls under the ORF class, with uncertain function. The CDR3 extends over 14 amino acids. With V trimmed by 2 bases and J by 8 bases, 2 bases remained unmatched. In DNA form, the CDR3 reads TGCGCCAGCAGTCAAGGGACAGGGGACGAAAAACTGTTTTTT. This gives the protein CASSQGTGDEKLFF.

This clone was observed a handful of times. This sequence joins TRBV6-6 and TRBJ2-5; the match to TRBD2 covers 8 bases. CDR1 is MNHNY and CDR2 is SVGAGI in the germline V gene (reference sequence). The CDR3 is 14 amino acids. The V and J ends lost 2 bases and 4 bases, in that order; junction bases with no gene match: 3. CDR3 amino acids: CASSYRGGLETQYF. In DNA, the CDR3 is TGTGCCAGCAGTTACCGCGGGGGGTTAGAGACCCAGTACTTC.

The CDR3 sequence is CASSRGTGGLEAFF. CDR3 coding DNA: TGTGCCAGCAGCCGCGGGACAGGGGGTCTTGAAGCTTTCTTT. The chain recombines TRBV6-5 with TRBJ1-1; 11 nucleotides agree with TRBD1. Looked up from germline, CDR1 is MNHEY and CDR2 is SVGAGI. The CDR3 consists of 14 residues. V lost 6 bases to trimming and J lost 7 bases; unmatched junction nucleotides: 7.

This clone was observed many times. This chain links TRBV4-2 with TRBJ1-2; perhaps TRBD1 as D (5 bases). CDR1 is LGHNA, CDR2 YNFKEQ, per germline. V shed 4 bases and J shed 8 bases, with 14 bases lying between them. CDR3 size: 13 residues. The CDR3 coding sequence is TGTGCCAGCAGCCCAGGAGGACACCAGGGCTACACCTTC. Its translation is CASSPGGHQGYTF.

DNA of the CDR3: TGTGCCAGCAGCCCCTACGGCCGGTTCAATGAGCAGTTCTTC. Translation gives CASSPYGRFNEQFF. The chain employs TRBV7-2 and TRBJ2-1, with D hard to call. The germline V and J ends were trimmed by 5 bases and 6 bases, with 14 bases remaining between them. The germline gives CDR1 SGHTA, CDR2 FQGNSA. The CDR3 is 14 residues long.

This clone showed up just once. V is TRBV6-1 and J is TRBJ1-2; tentatively, D is TRBD1 (5 bases). Germline CDR1 is MNHNS and CDR2 is SASEGT. V was trimmed by 4 bases and J by 5 bases, leaving 23 bases between them. This CDR3 has 17 amino acids. The CDR3 loop is CASSVWRVGGLSYGYTF. CDR3 nucleotide sequence: TGTGCCAGCAGTGTCTGGAGGGTGGGGGGTTTGAGTTATGGCTACACCTTC.

The chain carries TRBV28 and TRBJ2-7; a weak D match, TRBD2 (5 bases). CDR1 is MDHEN and CDR2 is SYDVKM in the germline V gene. CDR3 length: 14 residues. The V end lost 3 bases, the J end lost 3 bases, and 12 bases lay between the germline ends. The CDR3 DNA follows: TGTGCCAGCAGTTTCGGGGATTCGGGCTACGAGCAGTACTTC. Translated, it gives CASSFGDSGYEQYF.

The V call is TRBV6-5, the J call TRBJ2-7, with 9 bases aligning to TRBD2. Germline CDR1 is MNHEY and CDR2 is SVGAGI. The CDR3 covers 14 residues. The J segment lost 2 bases and the V segment lost 6 bases, leaving 5 bases of the junction unmatched. The CDR3 protein is CASSSRLAAYEQYF. The DNA of the CDR3 is TGTGCCAGCAGCTCGCGACTAGCGGCCTACGAGCAGTACTTC.

The chain is built from TRBV21-1 and TRBJ2-3; the table's D call, TRBD2, was not checked against the DNA. TRBV21-1 constitutes a pseudogene. The CDR3 loop spans 15 amino acids. The chain's CDR3 is CARIQSGSGTDTQYF. DNA of the CDR3: TGTGCCAGAATTCAAAGCGGGAGTGGCACAGATACGCAGTATTTT.

The J gene is TRBJ2-7, the V gene TRBV7-6; TRBD2 matches at 10 bases. The CDR3 is made up of 14 amino acids. Germline V lookup: CDR1 SGHVS, CDR2 FNYEAQ. V gave up 6 bases and J gave up 2 bases; unmatched junction bases: 4. The CDR3 reads CASSTLAGPYEQYF. As DNA, the CDR3 is TGTGCCAGCAGTACACTAGCGGGGCCCTACGAGCAGTACTTC.

The chain has TRBV6-5 and TRBJ1-2; a possible D gene is TRBD1 (5 bases). Germline V gene lookup returns CDR1 MNHEY and CDR2 SVGAGI. The CDR3 sequence is 11 residues long. V was pared by 10 bases and J by 4 bases, with 10 bases between. As DNA, the CDR3 is TGTGCCATCGGGACGGCCTATGGCTACACCTTC. Protein product: CAIGTAYGYTF.

The chain couples TRBV18 to TRBJ2-7, with D possibly matching TRBD2 (6 bases). V was pared by 4 bases and J by 1 base, with 11 bases between. Looked up from germline, CDR1 is KGHSH and CDR2 is LQKENI. The CDR3 loop spans 14 amino acids. The CDR3 region is CASSLGGVSYEQYF. The CDR3 DNA is TGTGCCAGCTCACTCGGCGGGGTTTCCTACGAGCAGTACTTC.

This chain connects TRBV7-9 to TRBJ2-3; no clear D gene. Germline V gives CDR1 SEHNR, CDR2 FQNEAQ (reference sequence). The CDR3 extends over 14 amino acids. V lost 6 bases, J lost 7 bases, and 17 bases lay in between. The CDR3 DNA follows: TGTGCCAGCAGGCCATCCTCTCATCGGAATACGCAGTATTTT. It is translated as CASRPSSHRNTQYF.

The J gene is TRBJ1-5, the V gene TRBV28; TRBD1 might be the D (6 bases). The V and J ends lost 6 bases and 6 bases respectively, with 15 bases between them. The CDR3 loop spans 14 amino acids. CDR1 is MDHEN and CDR2 is SYDVKM in the germline V gene. In nucleotides, the CDR3 is TGTGCCAGCAGCCGCGACAGGACGGGTCAGCCCCAGCATTTT. Amino acid sequence: CASSRDRTGQPQHF.

J is TRBJ1-1 and V is TRBV29-1; 9 bases are a match to TRBD1. CDR1 and CDR2 (germline): SQVTM, ANQGSEA. The CDR3 is 13 residues long. J was trimmed by 8 bases and V by 7 bases; bases with no gene match: 11. DNA of the CDR3: TGCAGCGGCATTACAGGGGGCGCGGGGGAAGCTTTCTTT. It yields the protein CSGITGGAGEAFF.

This clone was seen more than once but under ten times. The gene calls are TRBV27 and TRBJ2-2, with a tentative D call TRBD1 (5 bases). Germline V gene sequence: CDR1 MNHEY, CDR2 SMNVEV (reference sequence). With 5 bases removed from V and 0 bases from J, the gap between germline ends came to 13 bases. The CDR3 is made up of 16 amino acids. CDR3 nucleotides: TGTGCCAGCAGTGCCCGACAGATTACGAACACCGGGGAGCTGTTTTTT. Encoded protein: CASSARQITNTGELFF.

The chain uses TRBV7-2 and TRBJ1-1; no firm D call. The CDR3 spans 14 residues. V lost 5 bases and J lost 4, with 14 bases in between. Germline V gives CDR1 SGHTA, CDR2 FQGNSA. DNA of the CDR3: TGTGCCAGCAGCCCGACAATCCGGGGCACTGAAGCTTTCTTT. It translates to CASSPTIRGTEAFF.

This clone was picked up a small number of times. The V call is TRBV9, the J call TRBJ2-2; 10 bases line up with TRBD2. The CDR3 contains 15 residues. CDR1 SGDLS and CDR2 YYNGEE come from the germline V gene. V dropped 3 bases and J dropped 3; count of bases not matched to a gene: 2. CDR3 amino acids: CASSGTSGHTGELFF. The CDR3 DNA is TGTGCCAGCAGCGGGACTAGCGGACACACCGGGGAGCTGTTTTTT.

The V and J genes are TRBV29-1 and TRBJ1-1; the match to TRBD1 covers 7 bases. CDR1 SQVTM and CDR2 ANQGSEA come from the germline V gene. The CDR3 is 14 residues long. Trimming took 6 bases from V and 3 from J; bases not matched to a gene: 10. CDR3 sequence reads: CSVTPQGSDTEAFF. The DNA of the CDR3 is TGCAGCGTGACCCCACAGGGGTCCGACACTGAAGCTTTCTTT. Based on the CDR3 plus reference TRBV29-1 and TRBJ1-1, the full variable domain is SAVISQKPSRDICQRGTSLTIQCQVDSQVTMMFWYRQQPGQSLTLIATANQGSEATYESGFVIDKFPISRPNLTFSTLTVSNMSPEDSSIYLCSVTPQGSDTEAFFGQGTRLTVV.

The chain has TRBV19 and TRBJ2-5; the match to TRBD2 covers 10 bases. Per the germline V gene, CDR1 is LNHDA and CDR2 is SQIVND (reference sequence). This CDR3 is 17 amino acids long. The V and J ends lost 5 bases and 5 bases, in that order; junction bases with no gene match: 14. The CDR3 loop is CASSVLAGTGIRETQYF. CDR3 nucleotide sequence: TGTGCCAGTAGTGTACTAGCGGGAACAGGGATCAGGGAGACCCAGTACTTC.

The CDR3 nucleotides read TGTGCCAGCCGGAGGGGACCGGATAGCAATCAGCCCCAGCATTTT. Its protein product is CASRRGPDSNQPQHF. The rearrangement joins TRBV5-6 to TRBJ1-5; a possible D gene is TRBD1 (5 bases). V lost 7 bases to trimming and J lost 0 bases, with 14 bases between them. This CDR3 spans 15 amino acids. Germline-derived CDR1 and CDR2 are SGHDT and YYEEEE.

This chain joins TRBV5-4 and TRBJ1-1, with unresolved D. V was pared by 2 bases and J by 0 bases, with 8 bases between. Looked up from germline, CDR1 is SGHNT and CDR2 is YYREEE (reference sequence). The CDR3 sequence is 14 residues long. The CDR3 reads CASSFQDLNTEAFF. DNA of the CDR3: TGTGCCAGCAGCTTTCAGGATTTGAACACTGAAGCTTTCTTT.

J is TRBJ1-1 and V is TRBV29-1; D gene unclear. The CDR3 runs 11 residues. Germline values: CDR1 SQVTM, CDR2 ANQGSEA. V was trimmed by 7 bases and J by 7 bases, leaving 13 bases between them. The CDR3 sequence: CSGSHGDEAFF. CDR3 DNA: TGCAGCGGATCCCATGGGGATGAAGCTTTCTTT.

The count of this clone is one. This chain's CDR3 is CASSVERGREQYF. In DNA form, the CDR3 reads TGTGCCAGCAGTGTCGAAAGGGGGCGCGAGCAGTACTTC. The chain links TRBV6-1 to TRBJ2-7, with 7 bases aligning to TRBD1. CDR3 length equals 13 residues. The germline V gene has CDR1 MNHNS and CDR2 SASEGT. V was pared by 4 bases and J by 6 bases, with 6 bases of the junction left unmatched.

This clone was counted once. V is TRBV27 and J is TRBJ2-3; weak D call: TRBD2 (7 bases). Germline-derived CDR1 and CDR2 are MNHEY and SMNVEV (reference sequence). V shed 4 bases and J shed 1 base, with 12 bases lying between them. This CDR3 has 15 amino acids. The CDR3 bases are TGTGCCAGCAGTTGGGGGGGCCCGGGCACAGATACGCAGTATTTT. Its translation: CASSWGGPGTDTQYF.

The rearrangement uses TRBV28 and TRBJ2-5; D is ambiguous. Deletions cut 6 bases from V and 7 bases from J, with 15 bases between. The germline V gene has CDR1 MDHEN and CDR2 SYDVKM. The CDR3 runs to 13 residues. The chain's CDR3 is CASRDRRFGTQYF. DNA for the CDR3: TGTGCCAGCAGGGACCGCCGATTTGGGACCCAGTACTTC.

The V call is TRBV29-1, the J call TRBJ2-5; 10 bases match TRBD1. Trimming at V came to 6 bases and at J to 5 bases, leaving 6 bases not matched to a gene. Germline CDR1 and CDR2: SQVTM and ANQGSEA. The CDR3 loop spans 13 amino acids. This CDR3 is CSVSTGGLETQYF. The CDR3 region has the DNA TGCAGCGTATCGACAGGGGGCCTGGAGACCCAGTACTTC.

The chain has TRBV28 and TRBJ2-7, with D hard to call. Germline values: CDR1 MDHEN, CDR2 SYDVKM. This CDR3 spans 15 amino acids. Trimming took 6 bases from V and 3 from J, leaving 18 bases between them. CDR3 in amino acids: CASRTVTRAGYEQYF. In DNA, the CDR3 is TGTGCCAGCAGGACCGTAACAAGGGCAGGCTACGAGCAGTACTTC.

V is TRBV2 and J is TRBJ2-1, with D unresolved. CDR1 is SNHLY and CDR2 is FYNNEI in the germline V gene. The V and J ends lost 6 bases and 9 bases respectively, with 12 bases between them. The CDR3 contains 12 residues. The CDR3 bases are TGTGCCAGCAGGTTACGGGCCGTTGAGCAGTTCTTC. It yields the protein CASRLRAVEQFF. Full variable domain (missing parts from reference TRBV2 and TRBJ2-1): EPEVTQTPSHQVTQMGQEVILRCVPISNHLYFYWYRQILGQKVEFLVSFYNNEISEKSEIFDDQFSVERPDGSNFTLKIRSTKLEDSAMYFCASRLRAVEQFFGPGTRLTVL.

The chain uses TRBV19 and TRBJ2-2; 9 nucleotides align to TRBD1. J lost 0 bases, V lost 5 bases, and 4 bases had no gene match. Germline V gene lookup returns CDR1 LNHDA and CDR2 SQIVND (reference sequence). CDR3 size: 16 residues. In nucleotides, the CDR3 is TGTGCCAGTAGTCCCCGACAGGGGGCGAACACCGGGGAGCTGTTTTTT. Its protein product is CASSPRQGANTGELFF.

V gene TRBV7-3 combines with J gene TRBJ2-5; D unresolved. Trimming stripped 2 bases from V and 10 bases from J, with 8 bases between. Looked up from germline, CDR1 is SGHTA and CDR2 is FQGTGA. The CDR3 length is 11 residues. The CDR3, as DNA: TGTGCCAGCAGCTTAGATGGAGACCAGTACTTC. Its protein is CASSLDGDQYF.